This is a list of T cell receptor beta chains from one sample in a study of shared clonotypes between healthy human individuals. Here immunoSEQ multiplex PCR was the method, and the copy in TCRdb shows in-frame clones only, minus some. Here the sample spans over 850,000 clones, about four fifths being singletons. Sequenced sample: memory CD4+ T cells from PBMCs. These receptors all stem from a man aged 18 to 35 in good health. Some clones in this sample may be carry-over from other donors' samples. The conserved cysteine and the conserved F or W are not part of the CDR3 here. The D gene is left open where the match is weak.

j_call | v_call | d_call | cdr3_aa
TRBJ1-2 | TRBV28 | NA | ASSSPRGVKDYGYT
TRBJ1-3 | TRBV7-6 | NA | ASSQGGENTIY
TRBJ1-5 | TRBV2 | TRBD1 | ASDRDRGQPQH
TRBJ2-3 | TRBV5-1 | NA | ASSLDREFSDTQY
TRBJ2-1 | TRBV29-1 | NA | SVVHGGGGYNEQF
TRBJ2-2 | TRBV9 | TRBD1 | ASTAGTGPTGELF
TRBJ1-5 | TRBV7-9 | NA | ASSSVGQGKGQPQH
TRBJ2-1 | TRBV4-2 | TRBD2 | ASSPGLADNNEQF
TRBJ1-3 | TRBV7-2 | NA | ASSLQALLLSGNTIY
TRBJ2-2 | TRBV19 | NA | ASHRDPNTGELF
TRBJ2-3 | TRBV5-1 | NA | ASTQQQGRADTQY
TRBJ2-7 | TRBV6-5 | NA | ASSYSITDHEQY
TRBJ2-7 | TRBV10-2 | NA | ASSEIRQPQY
TRBJ1-3 | TRBV30 | TRBD1 | ACPEGRTGGGNTIY
TRBJ2-7 | TRBV11-2 | NA | ASSPFALGEQY
TRBJ1-5 | TRBV10-3 | NA | AIRSSGDNQPQH
TRBJ2-4 | TRBV10-2 | NA | ASSEWDPKAKNIQY
TRBJ2-5 | TRBV9 | NA | ASSLNTGMETQY
TRBJ2-1 | TRBV28 | NA | AASLLSDHNEQF
TRBJ2-5 | TRBV7-2 | NA | ASSSRDNQETQY
TRBJ2-1 | TRBV5-6 | TRBD1 | ASSADRGQVYNEQF
TRBJ2-4 | TRBV23-1 | TRBD1 | ASSQETGSHIQY
TRBJ2-3 | TRBV9 | NA | ASSASLDTQY
TRBJ2-1 | TRBV7-8 | TRBD2 | ASTEAGTTNEQF
TRBJ2-7 | TRBV29-1 | NA | SANGGFYYEQY
TRBJ2-3 | TRBV18 | NA | ASSPTEEDTQY
TRBJ1-2 | TRBV18 | NA | ASSSQGNNYGYT
TRBJ2-5 | TRBV7-8 | NA | ASSLSERLETQY
TRBJ2-5 | TRBV7-7 | NA | ASSYGGEEKTQY
TRBJ2-5 | TRBV5-4 | NA | ASSLGPAGETQY
TRBJ2-6 | TRBV9 | NA | ASSETVSGANVLT
TRBJ1-1 | TRBV28 | NA | ASSLGRHEAF
TRBJ2-1 | TRBV13 | NA | ASSPLASLDEQF
TRBJ2-7 | TRBV28 | NA | ASSSGGVYEQY
TRBJ2-7 | TRBV5-1 | TRBD1 | ASSLAGQALFSYEQY
TRBJ2-1 | TRBV2 | TRBD2 | ASSGDTGGINEQF
TRBJ2-1 | TRBV5-1 | NA | ASSFIVGGNNEQF
TRBJ1-2 | TRBV6-5 | TRBD1 | ASSVDRGYGYT
TRBJ1-2 | TRBV29-1 | TRBD1 | SVRSGQGWGYT
TRBJ1-1 | TRBV9 | NA | ASSLERQAF
TRBJ1-1 | TRBV25-1 | NA | AGSAEGQMNTEAF
TRBJ2-1 | TRBV4-1 | TRBD2 | ASSHLRGGRAGINEQF
TRBJ1-1 | TRBV30 | NA | AWSVRRNTEAF
TRBJ1-2 | TRBV19 | TRBD1 | ASSPPQGAWYGYT
TRBJ1-2 | TRBV5-4 | TRBD1 | ASSLAGGAYGYT
TRBJ1-5 | TRBV4-3 | NA | ASSQDWFSPYSNQPQH
TRBJ2-7 | TRBV20-1 | NA | SARDIDEQY
TRBJ2-1 | TRBV11-2 | TRBD2 | ASRRPGLADIKQF
TRBJ2-7 | TRBV9 | NA | ASSVEGQECEQY
TRBJ2-1 | TRBV5-1 | TRBD1 | ASSVRDRASLNEQF
TRBJ1-5 | TRBV18 | TRBD1 | ASSPTQGNQPQH
TRBJ2-1 | TRBV27 | NA | ASSRTSYNEQF
TRBJ1-4 | TRBV7-9 | TRBD1 | ASSLTGTGGGRGEKLF
TRBJ1-1 | TRBV10-3 | TRBD1 | ATGDRVDTEAF
TRBJ1-3 | TRBV6-5 | TRBD1 | ASRQQGLAGNTIY
TRBJ1-5 | TRBV15 | NA | ATSSFKGGGQH